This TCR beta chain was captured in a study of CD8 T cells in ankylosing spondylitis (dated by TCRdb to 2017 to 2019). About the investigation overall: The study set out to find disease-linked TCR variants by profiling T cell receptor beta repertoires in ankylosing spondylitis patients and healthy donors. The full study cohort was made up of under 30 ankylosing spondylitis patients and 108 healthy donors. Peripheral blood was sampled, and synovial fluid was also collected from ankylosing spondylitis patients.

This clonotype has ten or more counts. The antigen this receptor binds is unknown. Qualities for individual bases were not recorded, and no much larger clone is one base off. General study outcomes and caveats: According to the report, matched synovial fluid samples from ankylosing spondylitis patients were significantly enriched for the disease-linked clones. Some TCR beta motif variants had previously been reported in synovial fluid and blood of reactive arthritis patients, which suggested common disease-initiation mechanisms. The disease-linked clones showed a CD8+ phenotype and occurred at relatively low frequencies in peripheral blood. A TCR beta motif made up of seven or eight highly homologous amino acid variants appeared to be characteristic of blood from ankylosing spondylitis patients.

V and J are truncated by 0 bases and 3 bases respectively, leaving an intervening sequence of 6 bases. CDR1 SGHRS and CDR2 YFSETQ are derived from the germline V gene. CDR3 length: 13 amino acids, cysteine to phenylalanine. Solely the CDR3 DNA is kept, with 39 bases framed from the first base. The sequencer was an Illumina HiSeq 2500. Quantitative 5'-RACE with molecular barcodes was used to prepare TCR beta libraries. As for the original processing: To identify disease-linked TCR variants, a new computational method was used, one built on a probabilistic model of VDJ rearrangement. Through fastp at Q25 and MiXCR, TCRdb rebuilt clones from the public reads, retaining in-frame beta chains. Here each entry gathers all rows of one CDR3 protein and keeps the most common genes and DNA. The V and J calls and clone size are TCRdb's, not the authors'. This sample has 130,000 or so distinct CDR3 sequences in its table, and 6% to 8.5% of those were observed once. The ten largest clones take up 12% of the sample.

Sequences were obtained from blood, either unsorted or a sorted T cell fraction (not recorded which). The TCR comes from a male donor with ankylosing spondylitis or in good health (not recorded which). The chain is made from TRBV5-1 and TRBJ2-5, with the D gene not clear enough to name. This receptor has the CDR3 CASSLVAEETQYF. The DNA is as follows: TGCGCCAGCAGCTTGGTCGCGGAAGAGACCCAGTACTTC.